This T cell receptor (beta chain) was observed in a study of shared clonotypes between healthy human individuals. Trimming left V 1 base short and J 8 bases short, with 8 bases between. The CDR3 is 12 residues long. The germline V gene encodes CDR1 SEHNR and CDR2 FQNEAQ (reference sequence). Generated by immunoSEQ multiplex PCR, the TCRdb table keeps only in-frame clones and is missing some. The data show approximately 2,000,000 clones, around 93% seen once. In the naive CD8 group, cells lacked CD45RO and were positively selected for CCR7, so terminally differentiated effector memory CD45RA+ cells were left out.

The rearrangement links TRBV7-9 to TRBJ1-2; D uncertain. The specimen sequenced was naive CD8+ T cells from PBMCs. The source is a man younger than 35 in good health. Some clones in this sample may be carry-over from other donors' samples. The chain's CDR3 is CASSLDDTGYTF. The CDR3 region has the DNA TGTGCCAGCAGCTTAGACGACACCGGCTACACCTTC. The full variable domain, rest sourced from reference TRBV7-9 and TRBJ1-2, is DTGVSQNPRHKITKRGQNVTFRCDPISEHNRLYWYRQTLGQGPEFLTYFQNEAQLEKSRLLSDRFSAERPKGSFSTLEIQRTEQGDSAMYLCASSLDDTGYTFGSGTRLTVV.